A single sample gave rise to the 9 T cell receptor beta chains below, sequenced in a study of Ad26.COV2.S vaccination and SARS-CoV-2 variants. TCRdb's copy holds only in-frame clones and misses some; the assay was immunoSEQ multiplex PCR. In the table there are about 420,000 clones, approximately 90% of which are singletons. Described treatment: approximately 18 received Ad26.COV2.S at low or high dose, single or two shots; roughly 5 received placebo; per-sample allocation not given. Vaccine and placebo recipients were sampled on day 63 after the first injection. Sequenced here: peripheral blood, sampled in a trial of Ad26.COV2.S vaccine versus placebo. The receptors come from a person between 18 and 60 years old who received the Ad26.COV2.S COVID-19 vaccine or a placebo.

This sequence joins TRBV6-5 and TRBJ2-7; the match to TRBD2 covers 9 bases. The V segment lost 2 bases and the J segment 4 bases; nucleotides outside the gene matches: 3. The CDR3 runs 14 residues. Germline CDR1 MNHEY, CDR2 SVGAGI. The chain's CDR3 is CASSYALAGYEQYF. The DNA of the CDR3 is TGTGCCAGCAGTTACGCGCTAGCGGGATACGAGCAGTACTTC.

The chain joins TRBV10-3 to TRBJ1-4; 7 bases fit TRBD1. The ends lost 3 bases at V and 0 bases at J; junction bases unmatched: 4. The CDR3 loop spans 16 amino acids. CDR1 is ENHRY and CDR2 is SYGVKD in the germline V gene. CDR3 nucleotide sequence: TGTGCCATCAGTGATCCGGGGACAGCAACTAATGAAAAACTGTTTTTT. It codes for CAISDPGTATNEKLFF.

The chain uses TRBV5-4 and TRBJ2-7, with a weak D call TRBD2 (5 bases). The V end was cut by 3 bases, the J end by 0 bases, with 13 bases between. The CDR3 is made up of 15 amino acids. CDR1 is SGHNT, CDR2 YYREEE, per germline (reference sequence). In nucleotides, the CDR3 is TGTGCCAGCAGCTCCGGACTGCAATTCTCCTACGAGCAGTACTTC. Translating it yields CASSSGLQFSYEQYF.

J is TRBJ1-5 and V is TRBV18; D gene ambiguous. The germline V gene has CDR1 KGHSH and CDR2 LQKENI. Between the trimmed V and J ends, which lost 6 bases and 0 bases, there was a span of 12 bases. The CDR3 consists of 15 residues. CDR3 nucleotides: TGTGCCAGCTCCTACGGACGGAATAGCAATCAGCCCCAGCATTTT. Protein: CASSYGRNSNQPQHF.

This clone was seen only once. This rearrangement joins TRBV7-8 to TRBJ2-2, with 9 bases aligning to TRBD1. The germline V gene encodes CDR1 SGHVS and CDR2 FQNEAQ. V dropped 5 bases and J dropped 2; count of bases not matched to a gene: 9. The CDR3 covers 17 residues. DNA for the CDR3: TGTGCCAGCAGCGCCGACAGGGGGTATTCAAACACCGGGGAGCTGTTTTTT. Its protein product is CASSADRGYSNTGELFF.

This chain uses TRBV4-3 with TRBJ2-1; D is undetermined. Germline values: CDR1 LGHNA, CDR2 YSLEER. V lost 0 bases and J 10 bases, leaving 13 bases between the germline ends. CDR3 length: 14 amino acids. The CDR3 region is CASSQDVLLGEQFF. The CDR3 DNA reads as TGCGCCAGCAGCCAAGACGTGCTACTGGGGGAGCAGTTCTTC.

CDR3 in amino acids: CASSMGTGDYEQYF. For the CDR3, the DNA is TGTGCCAGCAGCATGGGGACAGGGGACTACGAGCAGTACTTC. This chain joins TRBV7-9 and TRBJ2-7; TRBD1 agrees at 10 bases. Germline V gene lookup returns CDR1 SEHNR and CDR2 FQNEAQ (reference sequence). J was trimmed by 3 bases and V by 5 bases; bases with no gene match: 4. The CDR3 has 14 amino acids.

The chain joins TRBV7-8 to TRBJ1-2; D not certain. Looked up from germline, CDR1 is SGHVS and CDR2 is FQNEAQ. The V end was cut by 0 bases, the J end by 6 bases, with 8 bases between. The CDR3 runs to 13 residues. CDR3 in amino acids: CASSLAPEDGYTF. The CDR3, as DNA: TGTGCCAGCAGCTTAGCACCGGAGGATGGCTACACCTTC.

This chain joins TRBV29-1 and TRBJ2-3, with TRBD1 identical over 10 bases. The CDR3 covers 14 residues. Germline CDR1 reads SQVTM; CDR2 reads ANQGSEA. Trimming took 7 bases from V and 0 from J; bases not matched to a gene: 4. The CDR3 is CSARDRGSTDTQYF. CDR3 bases: TGCAGCGCCAGGGACAGGGGAAGCACAGATACGCAGTATTTT.